Listed here are 5 T cell receptor beta chains from one sample, sequenced in a study of T-cell memory formation after mild COVID-19. Each CDR3 protein gets one entry after TCRdb re-called the 5' RACE reads with MiXCR. This repertoire shows about 38,000 distinct CDR3 sequences, about an eighth found once; its top ten account for roughly 29%. Sample: PBMCs or a T cell subset sorted from them (not recorded which). These receptors were obtained from a man aged 18 to 30 who had mild COVID-19 (a few samples of this study predate the infection). Cell type and time point are not known.

This clonotype was found many times. The chain couples TRBV5-1 to TRBJ1-2; D uncertain. CDR3 length: 15 residues. Germline V gives CDR1 SGHRS, CDR2 YFSETQ. V was clipped by 0 bases and J by 8 bases, with 17 bases between them. CDR3 bases: TGCGCCAGCAGCTTGGCCCAGTCGGGAATGGAGGGCTACACCTTC. Its translation is CASSLAQSGMEGYTF.

This clonotype has at least ten counts. The chain has TRBV5-1 and TRBJ2-1; weak D call: TRBD1 (6 bases). Germline V gene lookup returns CDR1 SGHRS and CDR2 YFSETQ. The CDR3 is 14 residues long. V lost 6 bases and J 1 base, leaving 11 bases between the germline ends. The CDR3 DNA is TGCGCCAGCACCCTAGGGGGATCCTACAATGAGCAGTTCTTC. Amino acid sequence: CASTLGGSYNEQFF.

V is TRBV11-2 and J is TRBJ1-2; D call uncertain. V was pared by 5 bases and J by 6 bases, with 22 bases between. The germline V gene has CDR1 SGHAT and CDR2 FQNNGV. The CDR3 extends over 16 amino acids. CDR3 residues: CASSPYRRGGLHGYTF. The CDR3 nucleotides read TGTGCCAGCAGCCCATACCGGAGAGGAGGCCTACATGGCTACACCTTC. Based on the CDR3 plus reference TRBV11-2 and TRBJ1-2, the full variable domain is EAGVAQSPRYKIIEKRQSVAFWCNPISGHATLYWYQQILGQGPKLLIQFQNNGVVDDSQLPKDRFSAERLKGVDSTLKIQPAKLEDSAVYLCASSPYRRGGLHGYTFGSGTRLTVV.

This clonotype was seen at least ten times. This rearrangement joins TRBV12-5 to TRBJ2-6; D ambiguous. V gave up 7 bases and J gave up 2 bases, with 12 bases separating them. CDR3 length: 15 residues. Germline assignment: CDR1 LGHNT and CDR2 FRNRAP. The CDR3 DNA sequence: TGTGCTAGTGTGAATAAGGGCCCTGGGGCCAACGTCCTGACTTTC. This encodes CASVNKGPGANVLTF.

This clonotype was counted ten times or more. The rearrangement joins TRBV4-3 to TRBJ2-2; perhaps TRBD2 as D (7 bases). The CDR3 spans 15 residues. CDR1 is LGHNA, CDR2 YSLEER, per germline. V shed 1 base and J shed 6 bases, with 12 bases lying between them. The CDR3 sequence: CASSQVGGGPGELFF. As DNA, the CDR3 is TGCGCCAGCAGCCAAGTAGGGGGGGGGCCCGGGGAGCTGTTTTTT.